This T cell receptor (beta chain) emerged from a study of T-cell reconstitution after alpha-beta-depleted transplantation in children. General study results and limits: Roughly two months post-transplant, alpha-beta T cells reportedly originated from several hundred graft clones that had expanded. The high TCRbeta diversity at day 60 in some patients came from surviving recipient T cells and thymic progenitors.

In the case of this clonotype: Its antigen is unknown.

The CDR3 loop spans 15 amino acids. J was trimmed by 8 bases and V by 5 bases; bases with no gene match: 9. From germline, CDR1 is SEHNR and CDR2 FQNEAQ (reference sequence). Library preparation (for TCRbeta) was performed with unique molecular identifiers. TCRdb independently ran MiXCR on the PCR reads; one entry per CDR3 protein. This table has about 440,000 distinct CDR3 sequences, 43% appearing once. The V gene is TRBV7-9, the J gene TRBJ2-1; 10 bases agree with TRBD1. The source was PBMCs, collected before TCRalphabeta/CD19-depleted stem cell transplant. The source of this sequence is a girl aged 2 to 10 with aplastic anemia, due to receive a stem cell transplant. The CDR3 coding sequence is TGTGCCAGCAGCCAAGACAGGGGGCAACGCGATGAGCAGTTCTTC. Its protein is CASSQDRGQRDEQFF.